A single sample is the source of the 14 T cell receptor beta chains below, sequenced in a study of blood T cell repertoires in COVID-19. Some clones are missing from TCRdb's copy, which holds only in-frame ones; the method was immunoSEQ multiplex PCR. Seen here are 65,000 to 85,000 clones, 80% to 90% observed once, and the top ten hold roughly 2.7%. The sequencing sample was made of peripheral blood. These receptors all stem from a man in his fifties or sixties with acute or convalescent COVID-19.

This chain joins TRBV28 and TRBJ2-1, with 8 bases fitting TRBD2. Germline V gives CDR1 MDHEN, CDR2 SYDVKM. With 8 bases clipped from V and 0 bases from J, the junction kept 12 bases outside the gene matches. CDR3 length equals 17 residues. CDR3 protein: CASLTGGHQSSYNEQFF. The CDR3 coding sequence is TGTGCCAGCCTAACGGGAGGGCACCAAAGCTCCTACAATGAGCAGTTCTTC.

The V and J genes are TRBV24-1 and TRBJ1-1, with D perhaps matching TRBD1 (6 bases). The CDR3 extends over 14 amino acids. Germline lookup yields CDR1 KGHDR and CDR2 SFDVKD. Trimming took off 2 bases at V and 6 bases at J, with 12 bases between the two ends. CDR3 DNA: TGTGCCACCAGTGATTCGAGGGGGAGGGCTGAAGCTTTCTTT. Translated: CATSDSRGRAEAFF.

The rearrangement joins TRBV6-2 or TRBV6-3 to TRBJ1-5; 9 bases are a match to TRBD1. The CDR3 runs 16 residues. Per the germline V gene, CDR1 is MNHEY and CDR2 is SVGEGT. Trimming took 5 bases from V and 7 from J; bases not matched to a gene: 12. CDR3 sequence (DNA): TGTGCCAGCAGTAACCGGGACAGGGCTTTGGTCCAGCCCCAGCATTTT. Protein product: CASSNRDRALVQPQHF.

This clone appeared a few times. DNA of the CDR3: TGTGCCATCAGTGAGTGGGGCCGAAAGGATACCTATGGCTACACCTTC. This translates into CAISEWGRKDTYGYTF. The rearrangement joins TRBV10-3 to TRBJ1-2; possible D gene TRBD1, 5 bases. Trimming took off 1 base at V and 4 bases at J, with 16 bases between the two ends. This CDR3 has 16 amino acids. Germline CDR1 reads ENHRY; CDR2 reads SYGVKD.

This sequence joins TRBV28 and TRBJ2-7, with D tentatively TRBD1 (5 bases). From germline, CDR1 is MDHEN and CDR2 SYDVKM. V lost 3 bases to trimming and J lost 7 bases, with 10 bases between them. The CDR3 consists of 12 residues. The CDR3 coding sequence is TGTGCCAGCAGTTTCAGGGTGCGAGAGCAGTACTTC. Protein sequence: CASSFRVREQYF.

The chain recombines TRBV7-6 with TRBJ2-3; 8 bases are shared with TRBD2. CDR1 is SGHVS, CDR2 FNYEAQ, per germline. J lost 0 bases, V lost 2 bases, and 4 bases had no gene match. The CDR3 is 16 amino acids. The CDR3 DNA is TGTGCCAGCAGCTTAACTGCTAGCGGGAGCACAGATACGCAGTATTTT. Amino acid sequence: CASSLTASGSTDTQYF.

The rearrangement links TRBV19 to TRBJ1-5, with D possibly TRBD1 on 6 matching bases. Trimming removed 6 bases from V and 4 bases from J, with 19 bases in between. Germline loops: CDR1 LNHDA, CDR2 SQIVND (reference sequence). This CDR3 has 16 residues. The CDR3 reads CASSAQGSVWNQPQHF. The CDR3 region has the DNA TGTGCCAGTAGCGCACAGGGTTCCGTTTGGAATCAGCCCCAGCATTTT.

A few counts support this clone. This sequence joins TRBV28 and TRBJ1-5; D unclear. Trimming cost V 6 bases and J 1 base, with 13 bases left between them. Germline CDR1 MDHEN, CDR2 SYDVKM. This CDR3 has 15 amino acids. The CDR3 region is CASSLRSQSNQPQHF. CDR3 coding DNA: TGTGCCAGCAGCTTACGGTCACAGAGCAATCAGCCCCAGCATTTT.

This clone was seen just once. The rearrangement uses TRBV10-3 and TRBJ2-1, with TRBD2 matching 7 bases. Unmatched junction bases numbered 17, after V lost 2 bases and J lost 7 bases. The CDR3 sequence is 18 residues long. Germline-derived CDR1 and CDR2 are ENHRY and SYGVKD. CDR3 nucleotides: TGTGCCATCAGTGAGCCATCACTACCTGGCGGGAGCTTAAATGAGCAGTTCTTC. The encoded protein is CAISEPSLPGGSLNEQFF.

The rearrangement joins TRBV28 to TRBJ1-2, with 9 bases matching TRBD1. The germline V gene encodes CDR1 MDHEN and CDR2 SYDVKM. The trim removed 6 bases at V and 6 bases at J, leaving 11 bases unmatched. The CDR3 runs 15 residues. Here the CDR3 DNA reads TGTGCCAGCAGACTAAACAGGGGGCGGTCGGATGGCTACACCTTC. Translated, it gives CASRLNRGRSDGYTF.

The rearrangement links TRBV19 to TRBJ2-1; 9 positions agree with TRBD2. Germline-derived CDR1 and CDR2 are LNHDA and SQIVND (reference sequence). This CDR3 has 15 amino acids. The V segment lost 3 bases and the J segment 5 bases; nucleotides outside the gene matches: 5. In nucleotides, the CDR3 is TGTGCCAGTAGTATTAGCGGGAGTCTGAACAATGAGCAGTTCTTC. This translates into CASSISGSLNNEQFF.

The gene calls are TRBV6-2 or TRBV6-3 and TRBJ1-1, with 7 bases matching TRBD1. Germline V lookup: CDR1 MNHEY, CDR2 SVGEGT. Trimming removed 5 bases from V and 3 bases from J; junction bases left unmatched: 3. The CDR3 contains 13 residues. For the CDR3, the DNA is TGTGCCAGCAGTATCCAGGGGGACACTGAAGCTTTCTTT. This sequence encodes CASSIQGDTEAFF.

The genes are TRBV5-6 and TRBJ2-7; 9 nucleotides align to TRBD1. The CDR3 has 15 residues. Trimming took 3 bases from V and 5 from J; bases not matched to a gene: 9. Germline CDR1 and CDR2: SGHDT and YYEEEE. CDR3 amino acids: CASSYPRGQGHEQYV. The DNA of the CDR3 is TGTGCCAGCAGCTACCCGAGGGGACAGGGTCACGAGCAGTACGTC.

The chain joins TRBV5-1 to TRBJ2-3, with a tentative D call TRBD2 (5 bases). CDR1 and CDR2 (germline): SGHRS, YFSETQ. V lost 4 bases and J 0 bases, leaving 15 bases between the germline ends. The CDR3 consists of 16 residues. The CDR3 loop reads CASSPGLRVSTDTQYF. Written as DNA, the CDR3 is TGCGCCAGCAGCCCGGGTCTGCGGGTAAGCACAGATACGCAGTATTTT.